This TCR beta chain was obtained from a study of T-cell reconstitution after alpha-beta-depleted transplantation in children (dated by TCRdb to 2016 to 2017). Regarding the complete study: The study quantitatively tracked T-cell immune reconstitution after TCRalphabeta/CD19-depleted allogeneic hematopoietic cell transplantation in children using TCR repertoire profiling. On the study overall, not on this receptor specifically: Apparently early alphabetaT-cell count recovery about two months after transplant reportedly relied on only several hundred rapidly expanded clones derived from non-depleted graft cells. Over subsequent months, a decline in hyperexpanded clone frequencies was noted, and after one year, T-cell counts and TCRbeta diversity were mostly ascribed to newly produced T cells. The high TCRbeta diversity at day 60 in some patients was ascribed to recipient T cells and intrathymic progenitors that had survived conditioning.

Concerning this clonotype: Its antigen is unknown. Per-nucleotide qualities are absent, and no much larger clonotype sits a single base away.

From a lookup of the germline V gene, CDR1 and CDR2 are SQVTM and ANQGSEA. The CDR3 starts with the cysteine, ends with the phenylalanine, and has 15 residues. The retained sequence is limited to the CDR3, 45 bases, with the frame set at the first base. V is cut by 1 base and J by 0 bases, and the space between the germline ends is 12 bases. According to the study, the label for this sample's treatment or condition signals: allogeneic hematopoietic cell transplantation with graft depleted of TCRalphabeta T cells and CD19 B cells. TCRalphabeta/CD19-depleted allogeneic hematopoietic cell grafts were given to the transplant recipients, all of whom were children. The library came from PCR. Sequencing took place on an Illumina HiSeq 2500. TCR libraries were prepared with molecular barcoding, using unique molecular identifiers to normalize TCRbeta repertoire quantification. Through fastp at Q25 and MiXCR, TCRdb rebuilt clones from the public reads, retaining in-frame beta chains. Each record represents a unique CDR3 protein, reported with the most common genes and DNA among its rows. The sample contains roughly 790,000 distinct CDR3 sequences, roughly 16% of them found a single time. The ten largest clones add up to roughly 5% of the sample.

Rearrangement joined TRBV29-1 to TRBJ2-5; the D gene is possibly TRBD2, with 6 bases matching. This clonotype was obtained from a male patient younger than 18 who had a stem cell transplant for acute lymphoblastic leukemia, so the T cells may come from the graft donor. The sequenced sample was PBMCs, mostly from graft donor cells, obtained 360 days after TCRalphabeta/CD19-depleted stem cell transplant. For the CDR3, the sequence is CSVEGTTRYQETQYF. The DNA sequence is given as TGCAGCGTTGAAGGGACTACCCGGTACCAAGAGACCCAGTACTTC.